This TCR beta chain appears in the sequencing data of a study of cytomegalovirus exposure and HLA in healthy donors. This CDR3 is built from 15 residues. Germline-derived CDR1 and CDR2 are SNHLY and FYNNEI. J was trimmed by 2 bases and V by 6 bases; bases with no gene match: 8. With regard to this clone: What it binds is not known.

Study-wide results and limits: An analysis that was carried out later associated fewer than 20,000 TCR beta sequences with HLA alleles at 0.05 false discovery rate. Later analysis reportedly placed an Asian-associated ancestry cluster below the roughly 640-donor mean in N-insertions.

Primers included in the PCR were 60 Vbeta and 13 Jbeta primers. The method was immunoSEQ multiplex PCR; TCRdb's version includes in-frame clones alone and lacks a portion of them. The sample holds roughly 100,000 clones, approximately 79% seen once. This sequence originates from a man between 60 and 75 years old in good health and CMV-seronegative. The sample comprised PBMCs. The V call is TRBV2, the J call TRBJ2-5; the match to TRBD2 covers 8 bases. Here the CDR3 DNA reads TGTGCCAGCAGGAATACCGGGACTAGTCAAGAGACCCAGTACTTC. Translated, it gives CASRNTGTSQETQYF. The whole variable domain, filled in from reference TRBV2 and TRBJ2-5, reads EPEVTQTPSHQVTQMGQEVILRCVPISNHLYFYWYRQILGQKVEFLVSFYNNEISEKSEIFDDQFSVERPDGSNFTLKIRSTKLEDSAMYFCASRNTGTSQETQYFGPGTRLLVL.